The present T cell receptor beta chain was sequenced within a study of blood T cell repertoires in COVID-19. Turning to the study itself: Some COVID-19 samples were acute and others convalescent; all came from the United States, Italy and Spain. PBMCs, B-cell-depleted T cells, or T cells provided the cDNA or gDNA that made up the material.

Under the authors' procedure: For nucleated cells, counts were estimated from reference gene primer amplification. Clones were read by immunoSEQ multiplex PCR, and TCRdb kept only the in-frame ones, dropping some. V, J and clone size derive from that table, while D and trimming were established from the DNA sequence. Of tens of thousands of clones in the sample, 80% to 85% were seen once. In this sample, this clone turned up once. CDR3 length equals 15 residues. Per the germline V gene, CDR1 is DFQATT and CDR2 is SNEGSKA (reference sequence). V lost 3 bases to trimming and J lost 1 base, with 12 bases between them.

Sequencing was done on a sample of peripheral blood. V is TRBV20-1 and J is TRBJ2-2, with D maybe TRBD1 (5 bases). The TCR comes from a human donor in a cohort sampled during active COVID-19. The CDR3 reads CSASDWGENTGELFF. In DNA form, the CDR3 reads TGCAGTGCTAGTGACTGGGGCGAGAACACCGGGGAGCTGTTTTTT.